This TCR beta chain stems from a study of human T cells and chemical hapten exposure. On the study more broadly: Small discrepancies in pooled library volume mainly accounted for the varying TCR yields per sample.

Each CDR3 protein is one row after TCRdb ran MiXCR on the RACE reads. The repertoire holds approximately 370,000 distinct CDR3 sequences, with about 5.4% as singletons. Documented time point: pre-sensitization, week 0. The treatment was: therapeutic diphenylcyclopropenone sensitization with weekly scalp DPC. Total RNA extraction was carried out from unfractionated whole blood. This clonotype was seen many times. The specimen was whole blood, collected in connection with sensitization to the hapten diphenylcyclopropenone (DPC). The sequence came from a woman aged 18-35 years with alopecia areata. Some clones in this sample may be carry-over from other donors' samples.

The DNA of the CDR3 is TGCAGTGCTAGAGGGACGGAGGTTAGCCAGCCCCAGCATTTT. It codes for CSARGTEVSQPQHF. V is TRBV20-1 and J is TRBJ1-5; D is unclear. This CDR3 has 14 residues. Germline CDR1 is DFQATT and CDR2 is SNEGSKA (reference sequence). The V and J ends lost 1 base and 7 bases respectively, with 14 bases between them.